This TCR beta chain was captured in a study of Ad26.COV2.S vaccination and SARS-CoV-2 variants. The study, taken as a whole, reports: Among vaccine recipients, spike-specific TCR breadth exceeded that of placebo recipients.

About this clone itself: Its cognate antigen is unknown.

Regarding treatment: some 20 received Ad26.COV2.S at low or high dose, single or two shots; several received placebo; per-sample allocation not given. Sampling was performed 63 days after the first vaccine or placebo injection. The CDR3 runs 15 residues. V was clipped by 0 bases and J by 9 bases; unmatched bases: 10. Germline V gene lookup returns CDR1 LNHNV and CDR2 YYDKDF (reference sequence). Data came from immunoSEQ multiplex PCR; TCRdb stores just in-frame clones and leaves some out. The data show 510,000 or so clones, around 88% seen once. The gene calls are TRBV15 and TRBJ2-7, with 8 positions matching TRBD1. The material sequenced was peripheral blood, taken in a trial of Ad26.COV2.S vaccine versus placebo. This clonotype was sampled from a person aged 18 to 65 who received the Ad26.COV2.S COVID-19 vaccine or a placebo. Here the CDR3 DNA reads TGTGCCACCAGCAGAGAAGGGGGCAGGGGGCTTGTGCAGTACTTC. This translates into CATSREGGRGLVQYF.